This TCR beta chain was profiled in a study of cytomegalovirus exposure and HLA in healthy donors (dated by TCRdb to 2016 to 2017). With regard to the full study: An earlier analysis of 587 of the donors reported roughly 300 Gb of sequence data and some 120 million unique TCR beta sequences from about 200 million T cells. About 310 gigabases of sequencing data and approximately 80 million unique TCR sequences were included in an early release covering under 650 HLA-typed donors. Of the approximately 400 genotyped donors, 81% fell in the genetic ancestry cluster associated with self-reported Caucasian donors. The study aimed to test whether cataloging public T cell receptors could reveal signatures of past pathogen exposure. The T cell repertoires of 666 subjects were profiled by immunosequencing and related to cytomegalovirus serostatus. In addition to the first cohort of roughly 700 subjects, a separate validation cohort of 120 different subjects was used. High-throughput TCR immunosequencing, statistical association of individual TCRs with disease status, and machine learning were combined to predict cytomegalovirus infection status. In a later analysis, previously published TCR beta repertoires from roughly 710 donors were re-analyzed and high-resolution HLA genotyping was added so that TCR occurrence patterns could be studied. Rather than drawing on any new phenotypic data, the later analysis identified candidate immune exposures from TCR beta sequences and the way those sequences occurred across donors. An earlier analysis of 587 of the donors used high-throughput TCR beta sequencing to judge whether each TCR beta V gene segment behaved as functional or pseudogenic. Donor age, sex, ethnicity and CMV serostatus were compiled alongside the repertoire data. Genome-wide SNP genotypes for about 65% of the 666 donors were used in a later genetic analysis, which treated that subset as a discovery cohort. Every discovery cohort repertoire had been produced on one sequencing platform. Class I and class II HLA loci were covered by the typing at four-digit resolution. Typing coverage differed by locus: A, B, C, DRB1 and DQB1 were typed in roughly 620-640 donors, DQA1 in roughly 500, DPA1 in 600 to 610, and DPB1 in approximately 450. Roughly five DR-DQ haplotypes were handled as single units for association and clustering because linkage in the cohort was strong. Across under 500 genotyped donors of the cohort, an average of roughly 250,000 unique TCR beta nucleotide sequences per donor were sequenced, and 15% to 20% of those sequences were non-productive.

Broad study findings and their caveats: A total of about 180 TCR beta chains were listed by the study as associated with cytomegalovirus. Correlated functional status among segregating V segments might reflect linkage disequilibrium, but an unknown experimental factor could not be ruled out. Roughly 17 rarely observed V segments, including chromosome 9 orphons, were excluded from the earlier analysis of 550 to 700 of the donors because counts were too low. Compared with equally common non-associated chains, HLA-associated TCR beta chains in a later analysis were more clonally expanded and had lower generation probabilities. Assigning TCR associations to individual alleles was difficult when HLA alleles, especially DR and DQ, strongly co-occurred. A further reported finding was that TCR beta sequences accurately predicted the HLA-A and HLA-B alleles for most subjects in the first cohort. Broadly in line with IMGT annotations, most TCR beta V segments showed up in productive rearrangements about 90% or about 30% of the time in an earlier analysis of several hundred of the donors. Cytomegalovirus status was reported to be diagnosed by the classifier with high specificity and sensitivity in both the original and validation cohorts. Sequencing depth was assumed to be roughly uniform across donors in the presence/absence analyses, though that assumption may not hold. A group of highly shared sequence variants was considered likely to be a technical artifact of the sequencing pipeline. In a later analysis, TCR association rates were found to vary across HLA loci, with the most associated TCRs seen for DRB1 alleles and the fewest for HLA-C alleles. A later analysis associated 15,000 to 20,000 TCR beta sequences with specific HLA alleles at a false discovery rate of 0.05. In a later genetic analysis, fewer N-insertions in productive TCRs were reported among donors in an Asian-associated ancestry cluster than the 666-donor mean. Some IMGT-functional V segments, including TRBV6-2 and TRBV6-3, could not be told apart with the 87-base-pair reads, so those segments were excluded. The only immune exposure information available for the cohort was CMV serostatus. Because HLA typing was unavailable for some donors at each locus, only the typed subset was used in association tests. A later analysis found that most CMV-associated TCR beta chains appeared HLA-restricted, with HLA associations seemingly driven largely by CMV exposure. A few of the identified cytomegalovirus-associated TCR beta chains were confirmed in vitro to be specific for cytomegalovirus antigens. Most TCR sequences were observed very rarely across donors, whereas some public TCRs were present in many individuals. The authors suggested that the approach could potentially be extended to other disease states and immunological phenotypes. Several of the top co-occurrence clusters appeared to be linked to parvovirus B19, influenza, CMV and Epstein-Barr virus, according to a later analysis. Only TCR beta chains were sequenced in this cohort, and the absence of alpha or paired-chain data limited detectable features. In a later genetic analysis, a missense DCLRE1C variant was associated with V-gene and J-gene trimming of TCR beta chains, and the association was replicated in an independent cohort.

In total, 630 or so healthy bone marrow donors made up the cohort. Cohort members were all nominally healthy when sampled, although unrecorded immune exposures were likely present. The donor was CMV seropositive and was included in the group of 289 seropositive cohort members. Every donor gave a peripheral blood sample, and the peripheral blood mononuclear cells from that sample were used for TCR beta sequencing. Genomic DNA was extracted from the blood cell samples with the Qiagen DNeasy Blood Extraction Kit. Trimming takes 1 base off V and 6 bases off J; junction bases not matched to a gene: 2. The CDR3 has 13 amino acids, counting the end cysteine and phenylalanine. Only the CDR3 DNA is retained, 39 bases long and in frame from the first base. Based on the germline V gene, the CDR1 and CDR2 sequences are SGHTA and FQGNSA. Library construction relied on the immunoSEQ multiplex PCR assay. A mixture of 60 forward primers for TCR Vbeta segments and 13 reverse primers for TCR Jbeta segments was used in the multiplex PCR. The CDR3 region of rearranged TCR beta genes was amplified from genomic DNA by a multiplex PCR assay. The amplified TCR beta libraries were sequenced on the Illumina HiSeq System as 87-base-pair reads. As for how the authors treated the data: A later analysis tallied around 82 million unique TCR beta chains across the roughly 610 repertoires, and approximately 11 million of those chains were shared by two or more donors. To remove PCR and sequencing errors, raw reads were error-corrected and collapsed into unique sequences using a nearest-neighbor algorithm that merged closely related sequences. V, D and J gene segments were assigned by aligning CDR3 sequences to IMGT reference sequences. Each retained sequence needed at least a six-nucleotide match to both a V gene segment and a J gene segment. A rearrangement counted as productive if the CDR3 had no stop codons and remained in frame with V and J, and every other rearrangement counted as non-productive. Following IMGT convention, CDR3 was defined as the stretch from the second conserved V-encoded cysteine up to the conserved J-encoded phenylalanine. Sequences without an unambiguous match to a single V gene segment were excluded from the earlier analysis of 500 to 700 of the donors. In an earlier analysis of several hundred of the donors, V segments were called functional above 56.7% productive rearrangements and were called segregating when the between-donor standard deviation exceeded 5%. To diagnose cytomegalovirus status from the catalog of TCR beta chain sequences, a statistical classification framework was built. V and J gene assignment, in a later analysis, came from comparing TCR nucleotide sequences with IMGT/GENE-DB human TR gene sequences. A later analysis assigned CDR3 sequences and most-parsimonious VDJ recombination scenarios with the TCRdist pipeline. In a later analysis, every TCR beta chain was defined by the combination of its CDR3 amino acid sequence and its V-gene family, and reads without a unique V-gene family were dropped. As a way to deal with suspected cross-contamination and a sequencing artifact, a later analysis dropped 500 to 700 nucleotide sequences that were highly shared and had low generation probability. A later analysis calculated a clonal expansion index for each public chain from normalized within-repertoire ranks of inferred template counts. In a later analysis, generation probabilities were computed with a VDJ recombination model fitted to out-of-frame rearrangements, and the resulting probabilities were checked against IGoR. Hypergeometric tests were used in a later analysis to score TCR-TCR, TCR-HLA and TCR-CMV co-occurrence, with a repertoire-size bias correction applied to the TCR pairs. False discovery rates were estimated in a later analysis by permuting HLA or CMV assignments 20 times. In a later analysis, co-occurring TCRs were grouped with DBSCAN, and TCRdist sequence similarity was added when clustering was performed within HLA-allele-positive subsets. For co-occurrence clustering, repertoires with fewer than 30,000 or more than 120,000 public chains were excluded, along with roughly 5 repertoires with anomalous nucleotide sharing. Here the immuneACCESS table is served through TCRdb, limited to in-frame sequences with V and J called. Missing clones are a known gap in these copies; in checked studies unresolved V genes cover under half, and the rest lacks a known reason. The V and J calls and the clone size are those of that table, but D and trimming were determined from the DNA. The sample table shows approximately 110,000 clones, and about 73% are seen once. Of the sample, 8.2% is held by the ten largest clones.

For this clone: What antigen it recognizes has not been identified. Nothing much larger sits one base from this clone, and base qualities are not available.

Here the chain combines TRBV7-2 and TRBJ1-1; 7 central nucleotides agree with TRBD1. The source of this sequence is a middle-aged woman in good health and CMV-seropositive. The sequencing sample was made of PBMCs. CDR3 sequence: CASSLGTGAEAFF. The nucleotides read TGTGCCAGCAGCTTAGGGACAGGCGCTGAAGCTTTCTTT.